A single sample is the source of the 32 T cell receptor beta chains below, sequenced in a study of T cell repertoires in cytomegalovirus infection. Using its own MiXCR run on the reads, TCRdb lists one record per CDR3 protein. The repertoire holds 150,000 to 190,000 distinct CDR3 sequences, roughly a quarter seen once, with over 9.5% in the top ten. The sample comprised PBMCs. The receptors here all came from a human donor in good health (CMV status not recorded). Some clones in this sample may be carry-over from other donors' samples.

The J gene is TRBJ2-7, the V gene TRBV29-1, with D perhaps matching TRBD1 (5 bases). Per germline, CDR1 SQVTM and CDR2 ANQGSEA. The germline V and J ends were trimmed by 2 bases and 3 bases, with 11 bases remaining between them. The length of the CDR3 is 13 residues. The CDR3 DNA sequence: TGCAGCGTTGAATATCCAACAGGCTACGAGCAGTACTTC. Its translation is CSVEYPTGYEQYF.

This clonotype was counted many times. The chain is built from TRBV7-8 and TRBJ2-5; no definite D call. CDR1 is SGHVS, CDR2 FQNEAQ, per germline. This CDR3 is 11 amino acids long. V was cut by 0 bases and J by 4 bases, with 0 bases left in between. CDR3 region: CASSLAETQYF. The CDR3 DNA follows: TGTGCCAGCAGCTTAGCAGAGACCCAGTACTTC.

This clonotype is deemed medium-sized. The chain links TRBV7-2 to TRBJ1-1; 7 bases match TRBD1. Germline CDR1 reads SGHTA; CDR2 reads FQGNSA. The V segment lost 1 base and the J segment 1 base; nucleotides outside the gene matches: 3. The CDR3 totals 15 residues. The DNA of the CDR3 is TGTGCCAGCAGCTTAGGGGACAGAAGGAACACTGAAGCTTTCTTT. Amino acid sequence: CASSLGDRRNTEAFF.

The sample holds many counts of this clonotype. This chain uses TRBV7-2 with TRBJ2-7; 8 nucleotides line up with TRBD1. The CDR3 runs 13 residues. With 5 bases clipped from V and 2 bases from J, the junction kept 2 bases outside the gene matches. The V gene's germline CDR1 is SGHTA and CDR2 FQGNSA. This chain's CDR3 is CASSEGQAYEQYF. The CDR3 DNA reads as TGTGCCAGCAGCGAGGGACAGGCCTACGAGCAGTACTTC.

There are a few counts of this clonotype. This sequence joins TRBV7-3 and TRBJ1-6; 7 bases line up with TRBD1. Per germline, CDR1 SGHTA and CDR2 FQGTGA. The trim removed 3 bases at V and 7 bases at J, leaving 6 bases unmatched. This CDR3 is built from 15 residues. The CDR3 DNA reads as TGTGCCAGCAGCTTGTCTGGGACAGCGAATTCACCCCTCCACTTT. This encodes CASSLSGTANSPLHF. Full variable domain (missing parts from reference TRBV7-3 and TRBJ1-6): GAGVSQTPSNKVTEKGKYVELRCDPISGHTALYWYRQSLGQGPEFLIYFQGTGAADDSGLPNDRFFAVRPEGSVSTLKIQRTERGDSAVYLCASSLSGTANSPLHFGNGTRLTVT.

This clonotype was picked up a small number of times. The gene calls are TRBV28 and TRBJ2-1, with TRBD2 matching over 9 bases. The V and J ends lost 6 bases and 6 bases, in that order; junction bases with no gene match: 6. This CDR3 comprises 14 residues. The germline gives CDR1 MDHEN, CDR2 SYDVKM. The CDR3 reads CASRRRGGLNEQFF. The CDR3 nucleotides are TGTGCCAGCAGGCGGCGGGGGGGCCTCAATGAGCAGTTCTTC.

Many counts were recorded for this clonotype. CDR3 in amino acids: CASSSGSGSSYNEQFF. As DNA, the CDR3 is TGTGCCAGCAGCTCGGGTTCCGGGAGTTCCTACAATGAGCAGTTCTTC. The chain carries TRBV7-6 and TRBJ2-1; TRBD2 might be the D (6 bases). Germline loops: CDR1 SGHVS, CDR2 FNYEAQ. CDR3 size: 16 residues. Trimming shortened V by 4 bases and J by 1 base, and 14 bases separated the two germline ends. The full variable domain, its missing parts supplied by reference TRBV7-6 and TRBJ2-1, is GAGVSQSPRYKVTKRGQDVALRCDPISGHVSLYWYRQALGQGPEFLTYFNYEAQQDKSGLPNDRFSAERPEGSISTLTIQRTEQRDSAMYRCASSSGSGSSYNEQFFGPGTRLTVL.

This clonotype was seen at least ten times. V gene TRBV7-9 combines with J gene TRBJ2-6, with 7 positions matching TRBD1. Germline assignment: CDR1 SEHNR and CDR2 FQNEAQ (reference sequence). The length of the CDR3 is 17 residues. V was pared by 5 bases and J by 0 bases, with 7 bases of the junction left unmatched. This CDR3 is CASSGRDSLSGANVLTF. The CDR3 nucleotides are TGTGCCAGCAGCGGCCGGGACAGCCTCTCTGGGGCCAACGTCCTGACTTTC.

V is TRBV7-2 and J is TRBJ2-7, with D perhaps TRBD1 or TRBD2 (5 bases each). The CDR3 is made up of 14 amino acids. CDR1 is SGHTA, CDR2 FQGNSA, per germline. V lost 6 bases to trimming and J lost 2 bases, with 14 bases between them. The CDR3 is CASRFGDGPYEQYF. The CDR3 region has the DNA TGTGCCAGCAGGTTTGGGGACGGACCCTACGAGCAGTACTTC. Drawing the rest from reference TRBV7-2 and TRBJ2-7, the complete variable domain is GAGVSQSPSNKVTEKGKDVELRCDPISGHTALYWYRQSLGQGLEFLIYFQGNSAPDKSGLPSDRFSAERTGGSVSTLTIQRTQQEDSAVYLCASRFGDGPYEQYFGPGTRLTVT.

CDR3 region: CASSHKGQGDTGELFF. The CDR3 coding sequence is TGCGCCAGCAGCCATAAGGGACAGGGAGACACCGGGGAGCTGTTTTTT. The V call is TRBV4-1, the J call TRBJ2-2, with TRBD1 matching 9 bases. This CDR3 comprises 16 residues. Trimming cost V 3 bases and J 3 bases; bases outside gene matches: 5. Per the germline V gene, CDR1 is MGHRA and CDR2 is YSYEKL.

The genes are TRBV7-4 and TRBJ2-7, with 8 bases identical to TRBD2. This CDR3 has 15 amino acids. V was clipped by 1 base and J by 2 bases; unmatched bases: 4. Germline V gives CDR1 SGHVT, CDR2 SQSDAQ. CDR3 DNA sequence: TGTGCCAGCAGCTTAGAAGCCGGGAGGGCCTACGAGCAGTACTTC. This sequence encodes CASSLEAGRAYEQYF. The variable domain in full, with the rest retrieved from reference TRBV7-4 and TRBJ2-7, is GAGVSQSPRYKVAKRGRDVALRCDSISGHVTLYWYRQTLGQGSEVLTYSQSDAQRDKSGRPSGRFSAERPERSVSTLKIQRTEQGDSAVYLCASSLEAGRAYEQYFGPGTRLTVT.

There are a few counts of this clonotype. The CDR3 reads CASSLSRDTDEQYF. The DNA of the CDR3 is TGTGCCAGCAGTTTATCTAGGGACACCGACGAGCAGTACTTC. The rearrangement joins TRBV12-3 or TRBV12-4 to TRBJ2-7, with D tentatively TRBD1 (6 bases). V was trimmed by 2 bases and J by 5 bases, leaving 13 bases between them. The CDR3 consists of 14 residues.

This clonotype has ten or more counts. The chain recombines TRBV6-5 with TRBJ2-5; no clear D gene. The CDR3 sequence is 14 residues long. The germline CDR1 and CDR2 sequences are MNHEY and SVGAGI. Trimming took 7 bases from V and 0 from J, leaving 12 bases between them. This CDR3 reads CASKDPTYQETQYF. The DNA for the CDR3 is TGTGCCAGCAAAGATCCCACTTACCAAGAGACCCAGTACTTC.

This clonotype was observed a few times. The chain employs TRBV7-3 and TRBJ1-2; D may be TRBD1 (5 bases). Germline V gene lookup returns CDR1 SGHTA and CDR2 FQGTGA. V gave up 3 bases and J gave up 4 bases, with 15 bases separating them. The CDR3 has 15 residues. The CDR3 loop is CASSFPGQTTYGYTF. The DNA for the CDR3 is TGTGCCAGCAGCTTCCCGGGGCAGACCACCTATGGCTACACCTTC.

This clonotype was counted many times. V usage is TRBV7-6 and J usage is TRBJ2-3; no reliable D call. The CDR3 has 15 residues. The V gene's germline CDR1 is SGHVS and CDR2 FNYEAQ. Trimming took 4 bases from V and 4 from J, leaving 15 bases between them. The CDR3 spells CASSSTVYESDTQYF. Here the CDR3 DNA reads TGTGCCAGCAGCTCAACAGTTTACGAGTCAGATACGCAGTATTTT.

This clonotype occurred a few times. The chain has TRBV28 and TRBJ2-5; TRBD1 might be the D (6 bases). CDR1 is MDHEN and CDR2 is SYDVKM in the germline V gene. Trimming removed 9 bases at V and 1 base at J, with 18 bases between. This CDR3 region has 15 residues. The CDR3 nucleotides read TGTGCCAGTCAGAAAACGGGACACCGCCAAGAGACCCAGTACTTC. Protein product: CASQKTGHRQETQYF.

The gene calls are TRBV4-1 and TRBJ2-1, with 7 bases identical to TRBD2. The CDR3 loop spans 16 amino acids. Germline-derived CDR1 and CDR2 are MGHRA and YSYEKL. J was trimmed by 7 bases and V by 0 bases; bases with no gene match: 9. CDR3 DNA sequence: TGCGCCAGCAGCCAAGATCGCGGGAGTGTCAAAAATGAGCAGTTCTTC. Translated, it gives CASSQDRGSVKNEQFF.

This clonotype was detected many times. J is TRBJ1-5 and V is TRBV27, with a tentative D call TRBD1 (6 bases). Germline lookup yields CDR1 MNHEY and CDR2 SMNVEV (reference sequence). The CDR3 is 15 residues long. V lost 6 bases to trimming and J lost 5 bases, with 17 bases between them. CDR3 bases: TGTGCCAGCAGAGCTACAGGGTGGGAGGATCAGCCCCAGCATTTT. This encodes CASRATGWEDQPQHF.

V and J are TRBV5-1 and TRBJ1-1, with D possibly matching TRBD1 (5 bases). Per germline, CDR1 SGHRS and CDR2 YFSETQ. The V gene lost 0 bases and the J gene lost 0 bases, with 9 bases spanning the gap. This CDR3 has 15 residues. DNA of the CDR3: TGCGCCAGCAGCTTGGAAGGGGTGGTGAACACTGAAGCTTTCTTT. Protein sequence: CASSLEGVVNTEAFF.

In nucleotides, the CDR3 is TGTGCCAGCAGCCGTCGGGAGGGTGCCTATGGCTACACCTTC. It encodes CASSRREGAYGYTF. The genes are TRBV7-9 and TRBJ1-2; no clear D. Trimming pared 5 bases from V and 4 bases from J, leaving 14 bases between. CDR1 is SEHNR, CDR2 FQNEAQ, per germline (reference sequence). The CDR3 covers 14 residues. Filled out from reference TRBV7-9 and TRBJ1-2, the complete variable domain reads DTGVSQNPRHKITKRGQNVTFRCDPISEHNRLYWYRQTLGQGPEFLTYFQNEAQLEKSRLLSDRFSAERPKGSFSTLEIQRTEQGDSAMYLCASSRREGAYGYTFGSGTRLTVV.

This clonotype was detected a few times. V gene TRBV28 combines with J gene TRBJ1-2, with TRBD1 matching over 8 bases. V lost 10 bases to trimming and J lost 0 bases; unmatched junction nucleotides: 7. Germline CDR1 and CDR2: MDHEN and SYDVKM. The CDR3 is 14 residues long. In nucleotides, the CDR3 is TGTGCCACAGACAGGGGAGGACCTAACTATGGCTACACCTTC. Encoded protein: CATDRGGPNYGYTF.

The gene calls are TRBV27 and TRBJ2-5; D is perhaps TRBD2 (5 bases). There are 14 residues in the CDR3. Germline V gene lookup returns CDR1 MNHEY and CDR2 SMNVEV (reference sequence). V was clipped by 10 bases and J by 5 bases, with 20 bases between them. The CDR3 DNA reads as TGTGCCACCCCCGGAGCGGATTTAGGGGAGACCCAGTACTTC. Its protein product is CATPGADLGETQYF.

The V and J genes are TRBV2 and TRBJ1-5; D is possibly TRBD1 (5 bases). This CDR3 is built from 14 residues. Trimming took off 5 bases at V and 3 bases at J, with 11 bases between the two ends. Germline values: CDR1 SNHLY, CDR2 FYNNEI. In nucleotides, the CDR3 is TGTGCCAGCAGTCAGGGAGCCCTCAATCAGCCCCAGCATTTT. Its protein product is CASSQGALNQPQHF.

The genes are TRBV7-2 and TRBJ2-3, with D possibly matching TRBD1 (6 bases). V lost 1 base, J lost 4 bases, and 12 bases lay in between. In germline, CDR1 is SGHTA, CDR2 FQGNSA. CDR3 length: 15 amino acids. CDR3 sequence: CASSLVGGPPDTQYF. The DNA of the CDR3 is TGTGCCAGCAGCTTAGTTGGGGGCCCCCCAGATACGCAGTATTTT.

A few counts support this clonotype. V and J are TRBV7-2 and TRBJ2-1; TRBD2 is a possible D gene (5 bases). Germline values: CDR1 SGHTA, CDR2 FQGNSA. V was trimmed by 7 bases and J by 5 bases, leaving 12 bases between them. The CDR3 length is 13 residues. CDR3 DNA: TGTGCCAGCAAGCGGTGGGAGAACAATGAGCAGTTCTTC. Translated, it gives CASKRWENNEQFF.

This clonotype was seen many times. This chain connects TRBV7-2 to TRBJ1-3; the D is unclear. Trimming took off 1 base at V and 4 bases at J, with 5 bases between the two ends. There are 13 residues in the CDR3. CDR1 SGHTA and CDR2 FQGNSA come from the germline V gene. The CDR3 loop reads CASSLVSGNTIYF. CDR3 nucleotide sequence: TGTGCCAGCAGCTTAGTATCCGGAAACACCATATATTTT. The variable domain in full, with the rest retrieved from reference TRBV7-2 and TRBJ1-3, is GAGVSQSPSNKVTEKGKDVELRCDPISGHTALYWYRQSLGQGLEFLIYFQGNSAPDKSGLPSDRFSAERTGGSVSTLTIQRTQQEDSAVYLCASSLVSGNTIYFGEGSWLTVV.

This chain uses TRBV11-2 with TRBJ2-7; D remains ambiguous. Trimming pared 5 bases from V and 4 bases from J, leaving 9 bases between. The CDR3 has 12 amino acids. Per the germline V gene, CDR1 is SGHAT and CDR2 is FQNNGV. For the CDR3, the DNA is TGTGCCAGCAGCGACGACGGGTACGAGCAGTACTTC. It codes for CASSDDGYEQYF.

Many counts were recorded for this clonotype. This rearrangement joins TRBV11-3 to TRBJ2-1; D is unresolved. This CDR3 comprises 13 residues. Trimming cost V 5 bases and J 3 bases, with 8 bases left between them. Germline assignment: CDR1 SGHNT and CDR2 YENEEA. The DNA for the CDR3 is TGTGCCAGCAGCCTCTTTAGCTACAATGAGCAGTTCTTC. Translation gives CASSLFSYNEQFF. Based on the CDR3 plus reference TRBV11-3 and TRBJ2-1, the full variable domain is EAGVVQSPRYKIIEKKQPVAFWCNPISGHNTLYWYLQNLGQGPELLIRYENEEAVDDSQLPKDRFSAERLKGVDSTLKIQPAELGDSAVYLCASSLFSYNEQFFGPGTRLTVL.

This clonotype turned up a few times. This chain joins TRBV12-3 or TRBV12-4 and TRBJ1-1; D perhaps matches TRBD1 (5 bases). The length of the CDR3 is 14 residues. Trimming shortened V by 7 bases and J by 4 bases, and 16 bases separated the two germline ends. The CDR3, as DNA: TGTGCCAGCACCTGGCGCAGGGATCCCACTGAAGCTTTCTTT. As protein: CASTWRRDPTEAFF.

The V call is TRBV28, the J call TRBJ2-7; 10 positions match TRBD1. The germline V gene has CDR1 MDHEN and CDR2 SYDVKM. J gave up 6 bases and V 5 bases, and 7 bases lay outside the gene matches. CDR3 size: 14 residues. The CDR3 nucleotides read TGTGCCAGCAGTCTTCTCGGGACAGGGGTCGAGCAGTACTTC. This codes for CASSLLGTGVEQYF.

J is TRBJ2-1 and V is TRBV19; 7 nucleotides align to TRBD2. The CDR3 has 13 amino acids. Losses at the gene ends were 6 bases for V and 10 bases for J; bases not matched to a gene: 9. The V gene's germline CDR1 is LNHDA and CDR2 SQIVND (reference sequence). The CDR3 coding sequence is TGTGCCAGTAGAGCTAGCGGTATTGAGGAGCAGTTCTTC. Protein: CASRASGIEEQFF. The full variable domain, completed using reference TRBV19 and TRBJ2-1, is DGGITQSPKYLFRKEGQNVTLSCEQNLNHDAMYWYRQDPGQGLRLIYYSQIVNDFQKGDIAEGYSVSREKKESFPLTVTSAQKNPTAFYLCASRASGIEEQFFGPGTRLTVL.

This clonotype showed up just a few times. Here the CDR3 reads CASRSSIDRGALDEQFF. The CDR3 DNA is TGTGCCAGCAGATCCTCTATAGACAGGGGGGCTCTCGATGAGCAGTTCTTC. The rearrangement uses TRBV6-2 or TRBV6-3 and TRBJ2-1, with 9 positions matching TRBD1. The CDR3 extends over 17 amino acids. CDR1 is MNHEY, CDR2 SVGEGT, per germline. With 6 bases clipped from V and 8 bases from J, the junction kept 17 bases outside the gene matches.